This T cell receptor beta chain is drawn from a study of identical twins. V was trimmed by 6 bases and J by 5 bases, leaving 13 bases between them. CDR1 is DFQATT, CDR2 SNEGSKA, per germline (reference sequence). The CDR3 has 12 residues. Study results and limitations: Beta clonotypes that were abundant in cord blood contained fewer insertions, a pattern absent from memory repertoires. Sequences that were out-of-frame, alpha and twin-shared displayed an excess of low generation probability.

This clonotype was observed a few times. As yet, its antigen is unknown. TCRdb reanalysed the 5' RACE reads using MiXCR and keeps one entry per CDR3 protein. Here the sample spans under 900,000 distinct CDR3 sequences, roughly 20% being singletons. The data were also submitted as part of a second study, on T cells expressing NK-cell markers. This second study notes: In sorted CD3+CD56+NKG2C+, CD3+CD56+NKG2C- and CD3+CD56-NKG2C+ T cells, TCR beta repertoires were obtained. In about 6 donors, dominant CD3+CD56+NKG2C+ clones formed roughly 1.0-7.5% of CD8+ cells.

The sequence was obtained from a woman between 18 and 30 years old in good health. The sample consisted of PBMCs. The chain joins TRBV20-1 to TRBJ1-2; tentative D call: TRBD1 (6 bases). DNA for the CDR3: TGCAGTGCCCAAGGGGGGGGGTATGGCTACACCTTC. Translated, it gives CSAQGGGYGYTF.